Each of the 17 T cell receptor beta chains below was sequenced from the same sample in a study of cytomegalovirus exposure and HLA in healthy donors. Amplification used 60 Vbeta primers and 13 Jbeta primers. Here immunoSEQ multiplex PCR was the method, and the copy in TCRdb shows in-frame clones only, minus some. The repertoire includes 90,000 to 150,000 clones, approximately 80% of them detected once, and 3.5% to 4.5% sits in the top ten. Sequenced sample: PBMCs. The receptors derive from a human donor in good health.

The chain is built from TRBV11-2 and TRBJ2-7; tentatively, D is TRBD2 (7 bases). The CDR3 spans 14 residues. The germline V gene encodes CDR1 SGHAT and CDR2 FQNNGV. Between the trimmed V and J ends, which lost 5 bases and 6 bases, there was a span of 17 bases. The DNA of the CDR3 is TGTGCCAGCAGCCTGGGGGGGGCTTTCGGCGAGCAGTACTTC. Its translation: CASSLGGAFGEQYF.

V is TRBV27 and J is TRBJ2-7, with D unresolved. V dropped 2 bases and J dropped 2 bases, with 10 bases sitting between them. The CDR3 totals 14 residues. CDR1 and CDR2 (germline): MNHEY, SMNVEV (reference sequence). The CDR3 nucleotides are TGTGCCAGCAGTTTACACAGTTCTCCCTACGAGCAGTACTTC. Protein product: CASSLHSSPYEQYF.

The V gene is TRBV29-1, the J gene TRBJ1-4; D is perhaps TRBD1 (6 bases). V was clipped by 2 bases and J by 5 bases, with 9 bases between them. The CDR3 consists of 13 residues. Looked up from germline, CDR1 is SQVTM and CDR2 is ANQGSEA. The CDR3 loop is CSVESGENEKLFF. CDR3 coding DNA: TGCAGCGTTGAATCAGGGGAGAATGAAAAACTGTTTTTT.

V is TRBV10-3 and J is TRBJ2-2; 8 nucleotides align to TRBD2. V lost 10 bases, J lost 4 bases, and 5 bases stayed unmatched. The CDR3 sequence is 13 residues long. Germline V CDR1 and CDR2: ENHRY, SYGVKD. CDR3 nucleotides: TGTGCCACAGCGGGAGTAGCCACCGGGGAGCTGTTTTTT. Its translation: CATAGVATGELFF.

This sequence joins TRBV10-1 and TRBJ2-7, with a possible D match to TRBD2 (6 bases). This CDR3 is built from 15 residues. Trimming removed 1 base from V and 3 bases from J, with 13 bases in between. Germline V gives CDR1 WNHNN, CDR2 SYGVQD (reference sequence). The CDR3 DNA reads TGCGCCAGCAGTGAGTTAACTAGCTCGATCTACGAGCAGTACTTC. Amino acid sequence: CASSELTSSIYEQYF.

The CDR3 bases are TGCGCCAGCAGCCAAGATCCCGGGGAGACCCAGTACTTC. It is translated as CASSQDPGETQYF. The chain combines TRBV4-1 with TRBJ2-5; D uncertain. V was shortened by 0 bases and J by 5 bases, with 7 bases between the two germline ends. The germline gives CDR1 MGHRA, CDR2 YSYEKL. CDR3 length equals 13 residues.

The gene calls are TRBV7-9 and TRBJ2-5; 11 bases match TRBD1. The CDR3 loop spans 15 amino acids. Per germline, CDR1 SEHNR and CDR2 FQNEAQ (reference sequence). Unmatched junction bases numbered 2, after V lost 1 base and J lost 4 bases. The CDR3 region is CASSLGGTGGETQYF. CDR3 DNA: TGTGCCAGCAGCTTAGGGGGGACAGGGGGAGAGACCCAGTACTTC.

V and J are TRBV5-1 and TRBJ2-5; the D gene is possibly TRBD1 (5 bases). Germline-derived CDR1 and CDR2 are SGHRS and YFSETQ. This CDR3 has 15 amino acids. The V end was cut by 0 bases, the J end by 4 bases, with 13 bases between. The CDR3 DNA sequence: TGCGCCAGCAGCTTGGATGGGCAGGGTCGAGAGACCCAGTACTTC. The encoded protein is CASSLDGQGRETQYF.

This rearrangement joins TRBV5-1 to TRBJ1-4, with 8 bases lining up with TRBD1. Germline lookup yields CDR1 SGHRS and CDR2 YFSETQ. There are 15 residues in the CDR3. J gave up 7 bases and V 4 bases, and 9 bases lay outside the gene matches. The DNA for the CDR3 is TGCGCCAGCAGCCACGATGGACAGGGAGGTGAAAAACTGTTTTTT. Residues: CASSHDGQGGEKLFF.

The chain links TRBV10-3 to TRBJ2-7; 11 bases align to TRBD1. After removal of 6 bases from V and 5 bases from J, the junction contained 3 bases not matched to a gene. The CDR3 extends over 13 amino acids. The germline gives CDR1 ENHRY, CDR2 SYGVKD. CDR3 DNA: TGTGCCATCAGGGGGACAGGGGGTAACGAGCAGTACTTC. Protein product: CAIRGTGGNEQYF.

CDR3 loop: CASSNTGGNNQPQHF. As DNA, the CDR3 is TGTGCCAGTAGTAATACAGGGGGAAACAATCAGCCCCAGCATTTT. The rearrangement links TRBV19 to TRBJ1-5; 8 nucleotides match TRBD1. The V gene's germline CDR1 is LNHDA and CDR2 SQIVND (reference sequence). V shed 4 bases, J shed 3 bases, and the junction held 5 bases outside the gene matches. CDR3 length equals 15 residues.

This rearrangement joins TRBV6-1 to TRBJ1-4; TRBD1 matches at 8 bases. Germline lookup yields CDR1 MNHNS and CDR2 SASEGT. CDR3 length equals 15 residues. After removal of 4 bases from V and 14 bases from J, the junction contained 15 bases not matched to a gene. The CDR3 bases are TGTGCCAGCAGTGGACAGACAGGGGTAGGAACGAGGCTGTTTTTT. Protein product: CASSGQTGVGTRLFF.

J is TRBJ2-1 and V is TRBV13; D is possibly TRBD2 (6 bases). V was trimmed by 3 bases and J by 8 bases, leaving 8 bases between them. Germline CDR1 is PRHDT and CDR2 is FYEKMQ (reference sequence). The CDR3 runs 12 residues. CDR3: CASSLRRDEQFF. CDR3 nucleotide sequence: TGTGCCAGCAGCTTGCGGAGGGATGAGCAGTTCTTC.

This clone has just one count. The chain recombines TRBV6-5 with TRBJ2-5, with D hard to call. The CDR3 is 15 amino acids. Deletions cut 0 bases from V and 4 bases from J, with 12 bases between. CDR1 and CDR2 (germline): MNHEY, SVGAGI. This chain's CDR3 is CASSYSGSGGETQYF. The CDR3 DNA is TGTGCCAGCAGTTACTCCGGGTCCGGTGGAGAGACCCAGTACTTC.

This clone was seen a handful of times. V usage is TRBV5-4 and J usage is TRBJ2-2, with TRBD2 identical over 9 bases. The germline CDR1 and CDR2 sequences are SGHNT and YYREEE (reference sequence). Germline trimming cut 7 bases from V and 0 bases from J; bases unmatched to any gene: 7. The CDR3 has 16 amino acids. The DNA of the CDR3 is TGTGCCAGCGGCCAGGCTAGCGGGGCGAACACCGGGGAGCTGTTTTTT. Protein sequence: CASGQASGANTGELFF.

The chain is built from TRBV6-1 and TRBJ1-4; D is unresolved. This CDR3 is 15 amino acids long. Germline V gives CDR1 MNHNS, CDR2 SASEGT. Between the trimmed V and J ends, which lost 2 bases and 5 bases, there was a span of 12 bases. CDR3 nucleotide sequence: TGTGCCAGCAGTGAACAGAGAGGGTGGAATGAAAAACTGTTTTTT. Residues: CASSEQRGWNEKLFF.

The chain uses TRBV9 and TRBJ2-1, with 9 bases identical to TRBD1. Germline-derived CDR1 and CDR2 are SGDLS and YYNGEE. V shed 1 base and J 9 bases; nucleotides not matched to a gene: 5. This CDR3 has 14 amino acids. DNA of the CDR3: TGTGCCAGCAGCGTATGGACAGGGGAGGGTGAGCAGTTCTTC. As protein: CASSVWTGEGEQFF. Combining the CDR3 with reference TRBV9 and TRBJ2-1 gives the whole variable domain DSGVTQTPKHLITATGQRVTLRCSPRSGDLSVYWYQQSLDQGLQFLIQYYNGEERAKGNILERFSAQQFPDLHSELNLSSLELGDSALYFCASSVWTGEGEQFFGPGTRLTVL.